Below, 6 T cell receptor beta chains from the same sample are listed, as sequenced in a study of beta chain features in type 1 diabetes. What was sequenced were expressed TCRB transcripts, since all of the isolated RNA had been reverse transcribed. TCRdb keeps only in-frame clones here, not all; method: immunoSEQ multiplex PCR. The sample yields 130,000 or so clones, 7.5% to 9.5% seen once. Study-wide findings and caveats: Among all four CD4+ subsets, Type 1 diabetes patients had TCRB CDR3s that were moderately but significantly shorter.

No antigens are known for them. The sequencing sample was made of central memory CD4+ T cells from blood. The receptors stem from a man between 25 and 39 years old with type 1 diabetes.

The gene calls are TRBV23-1 and TRBJ1-1; D remains ambiguous. TRBV23-1 is assigned to the ORF class and has an uncertain function. CDR3 length: 11 residues. Trimming removed 6 bases at V and 7 bases at J, with 9 bases between. The CDR3 bases are TGCGCCAGCAGCCGCCCGGGTGAAGCTTTCTTT. Translation gives CASSRPGEAFF.

The chain carries TRBV11-2 and TRBJ1-2; maybe TRBD1 (5 bases). CDR1 and CDR2 (germline): SGHAT, FQNNGV. V lost 1 base and J lost 3, with 9 bases in between. The CDR3 totals 14 residues. The CDR3 sequence: CASSLAGADYGYTF. The DNA of the CDR3 is TGTGCCAGCAGCTTAGCTGGGGCTGACTATGGCTACACCTTC.

V is TRBV6-1 and J is TRBJ2-7; 7 nucleotides align to TRBD2. The CDR3 runs to 12 residues. Germline lookup yields CDR1 MNHNS and CDR2 SASEGT. V shed 5 bases and J 7 bases; nucleotides not matched to a gene: 5. The DNA for the CDR3 is TGTGCCAGCAGTTATCAGCGGGGAGAGCAGTACTTC. Translated, it gives CASSYQRGEQYF.

This clone has a handful of counts. Other DNA sequences in the sample encode the same CDR3. The chain carries TRBV5-4 and TRBJ1-1; D not resolved. This CDR3 comprises 14 residues. The germline V gene encodes CDR1 SGHNT and CDR2 YYREEE (reference sequence). The ends were cut back, 0 bases at V and 1 base at J, with 7 bases in the middle. CDR3 nucleotide sequence: TGTGCCAGCAGCTTGGGGGAGGGGAACACTGAAGCTTTCTTT. Translation gives CASSLGEGNTEAFF.

This clone was found a few times. The CDR3, as DNA: TGTGCCAGCAGCTTACCGGGGATTAACTATGGCTACACCTTC. Protein sequence: CASSLPGINYGYTF. The genes are TRBV7-2 and TRBJ1-2; D remains unclear. The V and J ends lost 2 bases and 1 base respectively, with 8 bases between them. This CDR3 has 14 amino acids. CDR1 and CDR2 from the germline V gene are SGHTA and FQGNSA.

This clone was counted between two and nine times. The chain links TRBV27 to TRBJ2-3, with D tentatively TRBD2 (6 bases). This CDR3 contains 12 residues. Trimming removed 5 bases from V and 9 bases from J, with 12 bases in between. Germline CDR1 reads MNHEY; CDR2 reads SMNVEV (reference sequence). CDR3 nucleotide sequence: TGTGCCAGCAGTCCACTGGGGGGAACGCAGTATTTT. This gives the protein CASSPLGGTQYF.